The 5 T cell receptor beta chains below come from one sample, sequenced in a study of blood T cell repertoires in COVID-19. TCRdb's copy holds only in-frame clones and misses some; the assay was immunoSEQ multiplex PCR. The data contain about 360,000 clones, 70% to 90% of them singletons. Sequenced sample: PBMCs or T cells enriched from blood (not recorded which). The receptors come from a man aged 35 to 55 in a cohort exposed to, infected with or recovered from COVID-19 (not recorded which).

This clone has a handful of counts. This CDR3 is CASSPLGQSSYNEQFF. In DNA, the CDR3 is TGTGCCAGCTCACCTTTGGGACAGAGCTCCTACAATGAGCAGTTCTTC. The chain carries TRBV18 and TRBJ2-1, with TRBD1 identical over 7 bases. The CDR3 spans 16 residues. Looked up from germline, CDR1 is KGHSH and CDR2 is LQKENI. J lost 0 bases, V lost 3 bases, and 5 bases had no gene match.

The CDR3 sequence: CASSLNRGLNTEAFF. CDR3 nucleotide sequence: TGTGCCAGCAGCTTGAACAGGGGCTTGAACACTGAAGCTTTCTTT. The chain employs TRBV11-2 and TRBJ1-1; 7 bases fit TRBD1. The CDR3 extends over 15 amino acids. CDR1 is SGHAT, CDR2 FQNNGV, per germline. Unmatched junction bases numbered 4, after V lost 3 bases and J lost 0 bases. The full variable domain, its missing parts supplied by reference TRBV11-2 and TRBJ1-1, is EAGVAQSPRYKIIEKRQSVAFWCNPISGHATLYWYQQILGQGPKLLIQFQNNGVVDDSQLPKDRFSAERLKGVDSTLKIQPAKLEDSAVYLCASSLNRGLNTEAFFGQGTRLTVV.

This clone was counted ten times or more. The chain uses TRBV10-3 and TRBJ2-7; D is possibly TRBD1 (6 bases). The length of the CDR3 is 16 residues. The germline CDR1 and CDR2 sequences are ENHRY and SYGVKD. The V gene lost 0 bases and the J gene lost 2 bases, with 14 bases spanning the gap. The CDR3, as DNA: TGTGCCATCAGTGAGTCGGTGCTAGGACAGCCCTACGAGCAGTACTTC. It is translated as CAISESVLGQPYEQYF.

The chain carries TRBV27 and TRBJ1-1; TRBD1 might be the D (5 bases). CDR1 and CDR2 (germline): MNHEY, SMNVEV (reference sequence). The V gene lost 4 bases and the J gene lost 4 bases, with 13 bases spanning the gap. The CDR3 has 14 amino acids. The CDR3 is CASSSSRVTTEAFF. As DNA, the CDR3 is TGTGCCAGCAGTTCGTCCAGGGTGACCACTGAAGCTTTCTTT.

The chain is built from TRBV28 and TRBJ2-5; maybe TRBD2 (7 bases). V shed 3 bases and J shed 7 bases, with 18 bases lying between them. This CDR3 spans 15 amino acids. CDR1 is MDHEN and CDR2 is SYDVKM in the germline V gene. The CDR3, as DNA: TGTGCCAGCAGTTTGGTAGGGGGAGGGCCGGGGACCCAGTACTTC. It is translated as CASSLVGGGPGTQYF. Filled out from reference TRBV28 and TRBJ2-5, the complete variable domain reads DVKVTQSSRYLVKRTGEKVFLECVQDMDHENMFWYRQDPGLGLRLIYFSYDVKMKEKGDIPEGYSVSREKKERFSLILESASTNQTSMYLCASSLVGGGPGTQYFGPGTRLLVL.